The clone carrying this T cell receptor (beta chain) appeared a single time. Antigen unknown. This record comes from a study of CD8 T cells in Susac syndrome. RNA amounts of roughly 0.45 to 1 ug underwent reverse transcription with random hexamers. TCRdb re-derived calls from the immunoSEQ multiplex PCR reads in MiXCR, one entry per CDR3 protein. This table has about 150,000 distinct CDR3 sequences, roughly 94% appearing once. Study outcomes and limitations: The study acknowledged a relatively small number of individuals in its TCR sequencing and HLA analysis.

V was pared by 5 bases and J by 0 bases, with 11 bases between. The germline gives CDR1 DFQATT, CDR2 SNEGSKA (reference sequence). This CDR3 spans 13 amino acids. Relapsing-remitting disease, either stable or active, was present in the treatment-naive patients who were the multiple sclerosis controls. The CD8+ and CD4+ T cells were isolated magnetically using a negative isolation approach, whereas the TEMRA cells were enriched by FACS. The origin of this receptor is a human donor with multiple sclerosis. The sequencing sample was made of CD8+ T cells from PBMCs. The chain has TRBV20-1 and TRBJ2-7, with D perhaps being TRBD1 or TRBD2 (5 bases each). The CDR3 sequence is CSARDLRSYEQYF. The CDR3 DNA follows: TGCAGTGCTCGGGACCTCCGCTCCTACGAGCAGTACTTC.